The clone carrying this T cell receptor beta chain has only one observation. Its target is unknown. The data stem from a study of post-analysis software for immune sequencing data. Findings and limits, study-wide: The study found TRBV5-6, TRBV5-1 and TRBV20-1 among five TRBV segments more frequent in patients than controls.

Prepared libraries of TCR beta cDNA carried unique molecular identifiers. From the PCR reads, TCRdb called clonotypes with MiXCR, one entry per CDR3 protein. Here the sample spans hundreds of thousands of distinct CDR3 sequences, approximately 59% being singletons. The trim removed 0 bases at V and 4 bases at J, leaving 9 bases unmatched. The CDR3 sequence is 19 residues long. Germline CDR1 and CDR2: ENHRY and SYGVKD. The specimen sequenced was blood. The J gene is TRBJ2-7, the V gene TRBV10-3, with 16 bases aligning to TRBD2. The origin of this receptor is a girl aged 2 to 9 with multiple sclerosis. CDR3 sequence (DNA): TGTGCCATCAGTGAGTCCCCGGGACTAGCGGGAGGGCCTGAGTACGAGCAGTACTTC. Its protein is CAISESPGLAGGPEYEQYF.